This TCR beta chain is from a study of patients and donors after allogeneic stem cell transplantation. Trimming cost V 4 bases and J 4 bases; bases outside gene matches: 5. Germline-derived CDR1 and CDR2 are KGHDR and SFDVKD. The CDR3 totals 14 residues. TCRdb recomputed calls from the RT-PCR reads with MiXCR, one row per CDR3 protein. This table holds about 410,000 distinct CDR3 sequences, 16% found once. This clonotype was sampled from a human donor who was either an allogeneic HSCT recipient or a stem cell or donor lymphocyte infusion donor (not recorded which). It is not recorded whose cells these are; they may come from a transplant donor. The chain joins TRBV24-1 to TRBJ2-5; 7 bases agree with TRBD1. The sequenced sample consisted of blood, either unsorted or a sorted T cell fraction (not recorded which). The CDR3: CATSEKTGRETQYF. The CDR3 region has the DNA TGTGCCACCAGTGAGAAGACAGGGCGAGAGACCCAGTACTTC.